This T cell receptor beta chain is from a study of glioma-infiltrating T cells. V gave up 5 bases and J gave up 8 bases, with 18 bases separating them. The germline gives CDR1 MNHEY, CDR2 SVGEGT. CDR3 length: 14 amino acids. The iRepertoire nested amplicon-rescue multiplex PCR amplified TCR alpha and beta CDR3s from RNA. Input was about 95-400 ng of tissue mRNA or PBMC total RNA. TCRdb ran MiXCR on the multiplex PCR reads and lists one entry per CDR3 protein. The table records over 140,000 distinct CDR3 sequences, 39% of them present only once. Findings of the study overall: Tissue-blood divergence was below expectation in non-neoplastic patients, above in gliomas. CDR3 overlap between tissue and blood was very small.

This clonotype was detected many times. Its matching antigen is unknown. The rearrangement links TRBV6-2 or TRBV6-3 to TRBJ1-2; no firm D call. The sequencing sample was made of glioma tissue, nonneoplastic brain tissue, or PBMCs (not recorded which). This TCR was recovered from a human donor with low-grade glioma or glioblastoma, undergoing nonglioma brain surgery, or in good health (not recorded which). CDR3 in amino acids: CASSPVLTADGYTF. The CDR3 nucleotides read TGTGCCAGCAGTCCTGTCTTGACCGCCGACGGCTACACCTTC.